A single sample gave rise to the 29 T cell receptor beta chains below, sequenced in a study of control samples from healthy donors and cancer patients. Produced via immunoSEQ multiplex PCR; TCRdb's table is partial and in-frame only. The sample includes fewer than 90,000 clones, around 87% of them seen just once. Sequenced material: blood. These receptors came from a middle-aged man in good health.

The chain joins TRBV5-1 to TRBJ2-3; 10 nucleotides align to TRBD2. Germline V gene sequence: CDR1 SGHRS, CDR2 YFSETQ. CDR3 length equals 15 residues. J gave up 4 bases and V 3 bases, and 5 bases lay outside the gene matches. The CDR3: CASSSTGTSADTQYF. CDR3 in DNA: TGCGCCAGCAGCTCAACCGGGACTAGCGCAGATACGCAGTATTTT.

The CDR3: CASSAGTATINYGYTF. The CDR3 DNA follows: TGTGCCAGCAGCGCCGGGACAGCGACGATAAACTATGGCTACACCTTC. The J gene is TRBJ1-2, the V gene TRBV5-6; the match to TRBD1 covers 7 bases. Trimming cost V 4 bases and J 2 bases; bases outside gene matches: 11. The CDR3 is made up of 16 amino acids. CDR1 and CDR2 (germline): SGHDT, YYEEEE.

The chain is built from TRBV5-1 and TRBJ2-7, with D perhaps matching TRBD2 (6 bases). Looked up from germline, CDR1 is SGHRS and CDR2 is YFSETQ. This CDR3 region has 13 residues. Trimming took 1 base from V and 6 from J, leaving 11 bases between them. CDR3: CASSLSAGTEQYF. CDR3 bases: TGCGCCAGCAGCTTGTCGGCGGGGACCGAGCAGTACTTC.

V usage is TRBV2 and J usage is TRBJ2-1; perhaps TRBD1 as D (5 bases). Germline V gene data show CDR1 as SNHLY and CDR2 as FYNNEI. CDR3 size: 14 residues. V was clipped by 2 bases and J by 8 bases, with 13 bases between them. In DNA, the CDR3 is TGTGCCAGCAGTGAACAGGGTGCCTTGGATGAGCAGTTCTTC. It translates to CASSEQGALDEQFF.

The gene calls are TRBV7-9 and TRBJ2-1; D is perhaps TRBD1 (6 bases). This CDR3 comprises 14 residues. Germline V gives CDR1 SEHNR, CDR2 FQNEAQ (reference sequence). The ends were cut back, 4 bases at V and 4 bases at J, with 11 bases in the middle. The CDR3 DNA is TGTGCCAGCAGCTCCCGGGACAAATACAATGAGCAGTTCTTC. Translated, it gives CASSSRDKYNEQFF.

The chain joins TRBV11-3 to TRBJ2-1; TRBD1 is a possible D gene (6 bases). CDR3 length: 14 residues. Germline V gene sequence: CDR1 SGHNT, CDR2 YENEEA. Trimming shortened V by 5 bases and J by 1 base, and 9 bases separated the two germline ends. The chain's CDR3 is CASSPRGSYNEQFF. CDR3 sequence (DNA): TGTGCCAGCAGCCCTAGGGGGTCCTACAATGAGCAGTTCTTC. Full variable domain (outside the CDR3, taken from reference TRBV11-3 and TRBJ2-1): EAGVVQSPRYKIIEKKQPVAFWCNPISGHNTLYWYLQNLGQGPELLIRYENEEAVDDSQLPKDRFSAERLKGVDSTLKIQPAELGDSAVYLCASSPRGSYNEQFFGPGTRLTVL.

Here the CDR3 reads CASSPGLVQFF. DNA for the CDR3: TGTGCCAGCAGTCCGGGACTAGTCCAGTTCTTC. V and J are TRBV12-3 or TRBV12-4 and TRBJ2-1; 8 bases are a match to TRBD2. V gave up 5 bases and J gave up 13 bases; unmatched junction bases: 4. This CDR3 region has 11 residues.

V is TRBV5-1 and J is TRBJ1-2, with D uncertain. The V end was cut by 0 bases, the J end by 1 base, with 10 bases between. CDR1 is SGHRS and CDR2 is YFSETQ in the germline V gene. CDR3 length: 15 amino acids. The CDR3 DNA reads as TGCGCCAGCAGCTTGGGTGTGGATCTTAACTATGGCTACACCTTC. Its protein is CASSLGVDLNYGYTF.

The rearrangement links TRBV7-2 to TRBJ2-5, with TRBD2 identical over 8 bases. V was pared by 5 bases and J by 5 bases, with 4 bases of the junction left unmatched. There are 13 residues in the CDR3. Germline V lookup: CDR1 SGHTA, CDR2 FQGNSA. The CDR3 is CASSPAGDETQYF. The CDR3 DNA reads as TGTGCCAGCAGCCCAGCGGGAGACGAGACCCAGTACTTC.

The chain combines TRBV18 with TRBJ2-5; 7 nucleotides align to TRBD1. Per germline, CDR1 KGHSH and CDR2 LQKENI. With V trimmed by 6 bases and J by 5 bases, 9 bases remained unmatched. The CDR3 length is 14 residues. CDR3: CASSPYRDSETQYF. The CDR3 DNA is TGTGCCAGCTCCCCTTACAGGGACAGTGAGACCCAGTACTTC. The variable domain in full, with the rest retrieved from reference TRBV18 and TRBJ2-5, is NAGVMQNPRHLVRRRGQEARLRCSPMKGHSHVYWYRQLPEEGLKFMVYLQKENIIDESGMPKERFSAEFPKEGPSILRIQQVVRGDSAAYFCASSPYRDSETQYFGPGTRLLVL.

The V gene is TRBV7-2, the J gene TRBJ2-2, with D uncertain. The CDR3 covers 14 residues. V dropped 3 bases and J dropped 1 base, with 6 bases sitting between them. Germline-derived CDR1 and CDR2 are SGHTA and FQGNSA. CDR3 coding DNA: TGTGCCAGCAGCTTCTCGCGGAACACCGGGGAGCTGTTTTTT. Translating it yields CASSFSRNTGELFF. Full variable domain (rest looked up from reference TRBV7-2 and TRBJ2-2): GAGVSQSPSNKVTEKGKDVELRCDPISGHTALYWYRQSLGQGLEFLIYFQGNSAPDKSGLPSDRFSAERTGGSVSTLTIQRTQQEDSAVYLCASSFSRNTGELFFGEGSRLTVL.

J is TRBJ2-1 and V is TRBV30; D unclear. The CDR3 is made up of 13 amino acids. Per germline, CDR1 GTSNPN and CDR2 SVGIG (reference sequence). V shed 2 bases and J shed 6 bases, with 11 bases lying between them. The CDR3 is CAWSHGQSNEQFF. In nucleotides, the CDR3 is TGTGCCTGGAGTCACGGCCAATCCAATGAGCAGTTCTTC.

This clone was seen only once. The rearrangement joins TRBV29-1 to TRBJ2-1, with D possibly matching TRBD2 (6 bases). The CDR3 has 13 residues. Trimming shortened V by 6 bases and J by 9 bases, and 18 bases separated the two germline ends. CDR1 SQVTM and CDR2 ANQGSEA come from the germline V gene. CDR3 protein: CSVTRDSSGEQFF. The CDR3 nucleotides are TGCAGCGTAACTCGGGACTCGTCCGGTGAGCAGTTCTTC.

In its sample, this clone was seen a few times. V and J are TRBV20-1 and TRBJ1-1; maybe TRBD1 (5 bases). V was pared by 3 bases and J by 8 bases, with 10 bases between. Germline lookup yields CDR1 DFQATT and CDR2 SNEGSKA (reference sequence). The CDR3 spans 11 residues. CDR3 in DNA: TGCAGTGCTAGGGCAGGGATCGAAGCTTTCTTT. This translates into CSARAGIEAFF.

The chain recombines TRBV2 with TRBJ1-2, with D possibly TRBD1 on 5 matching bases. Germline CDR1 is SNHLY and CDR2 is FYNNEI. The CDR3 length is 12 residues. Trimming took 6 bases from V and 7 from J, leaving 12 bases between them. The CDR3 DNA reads TGTGCCAGCAGCGGGGCTCGAGGTGGCTACACCTTC. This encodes CASSGARGGYTF.

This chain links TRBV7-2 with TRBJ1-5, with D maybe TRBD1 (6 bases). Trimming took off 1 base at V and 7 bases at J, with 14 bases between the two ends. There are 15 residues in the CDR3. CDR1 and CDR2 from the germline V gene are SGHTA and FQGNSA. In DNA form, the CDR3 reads TGTGCCAGCAGCTTAGACAGGGAACGGTACCAGCCCCAGCATTTT. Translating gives CASSLDRERYQPQHF.

The CDR3 DNA sequence: TGTGCCAGCAGTTTCACAGATACGCAGTATTTT. Its protein is CASSFTDTQYF. This chain uses TRBV12-3 or TRBV12-4 with TRBJ2-3; D gene uncertain. The CDR3 length is 11 residues. V was trimmed by 3 bases and J by 2 bases, leaving 0 bases between them.

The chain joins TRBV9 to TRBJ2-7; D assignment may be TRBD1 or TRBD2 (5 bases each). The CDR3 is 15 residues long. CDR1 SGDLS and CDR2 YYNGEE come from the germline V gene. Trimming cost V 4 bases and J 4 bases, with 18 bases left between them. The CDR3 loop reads CASSPGAGSVYEQYF. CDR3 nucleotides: TGTGCCAGCAGCCCCGGGGCTGGGTCTGTGTACGAGCAGTACTTC.

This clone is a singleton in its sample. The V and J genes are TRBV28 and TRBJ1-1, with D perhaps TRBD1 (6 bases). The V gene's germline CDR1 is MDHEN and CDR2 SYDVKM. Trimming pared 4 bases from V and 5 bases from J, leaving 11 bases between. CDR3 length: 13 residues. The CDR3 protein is CASSWPGDTEAFF. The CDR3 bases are TGTGCCAGCAGTTGGCCAGGGGATACTGAAGCTTTCTTT.

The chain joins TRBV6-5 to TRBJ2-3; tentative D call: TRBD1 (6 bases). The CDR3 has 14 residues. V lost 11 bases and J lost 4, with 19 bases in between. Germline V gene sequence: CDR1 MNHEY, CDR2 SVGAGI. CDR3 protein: CAAKTGLGADTQYF. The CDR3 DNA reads TGTGCCGCTAAGACAGGCTTGGGAGCAGATACGCAGTATTTT.

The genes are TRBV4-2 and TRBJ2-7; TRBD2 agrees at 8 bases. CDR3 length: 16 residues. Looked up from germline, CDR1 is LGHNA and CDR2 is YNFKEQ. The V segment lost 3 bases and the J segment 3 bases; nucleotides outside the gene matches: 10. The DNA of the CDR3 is TGTGCCAGCAGCCAGGAAGGGAGACTAGCGCTCTACGAGCAGTACTTC. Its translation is CASSQEGRLALYEQYF.

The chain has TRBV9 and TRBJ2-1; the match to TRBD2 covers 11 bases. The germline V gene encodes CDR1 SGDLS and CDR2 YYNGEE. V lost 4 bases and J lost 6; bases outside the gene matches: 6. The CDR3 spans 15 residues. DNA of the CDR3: TGTGCCAGCAGCCCGACTAGCGGGACAGGCAATGAGCAGTTCTTC. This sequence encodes CASSPTSGTGNEQFF.

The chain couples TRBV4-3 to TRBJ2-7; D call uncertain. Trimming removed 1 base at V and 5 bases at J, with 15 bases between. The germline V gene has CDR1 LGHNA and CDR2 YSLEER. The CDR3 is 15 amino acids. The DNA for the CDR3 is TGCGCCAGCAGCCAAGGTGTGACGTATATCGACGAGCAGTACGTC. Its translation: CASSQGVTYIDEQYV.

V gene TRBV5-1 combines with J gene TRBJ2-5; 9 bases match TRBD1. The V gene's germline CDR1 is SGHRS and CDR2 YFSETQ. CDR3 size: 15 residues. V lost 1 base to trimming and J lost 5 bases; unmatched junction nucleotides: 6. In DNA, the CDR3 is TGCGCCAGCAGCTTGCAAAACAGGGGGCAGGAGACCCAGTACTTC. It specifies CASSLQNRGQETQYF.

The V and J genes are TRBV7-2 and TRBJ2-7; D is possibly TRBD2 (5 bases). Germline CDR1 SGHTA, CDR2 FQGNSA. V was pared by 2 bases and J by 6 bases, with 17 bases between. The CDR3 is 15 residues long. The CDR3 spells CASSLSSPAEGEQYF. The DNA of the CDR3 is TGTGCCAGCAGCTTAAGTAGCCCCGCTGAGGGCGAGCAGTACTTC.

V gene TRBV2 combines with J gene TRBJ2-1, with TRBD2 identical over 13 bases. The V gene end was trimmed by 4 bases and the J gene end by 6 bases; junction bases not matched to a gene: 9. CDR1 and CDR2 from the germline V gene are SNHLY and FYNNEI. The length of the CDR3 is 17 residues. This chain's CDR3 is CASSGIFGLAGVNEQFF. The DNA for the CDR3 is TGTGCCAGCAGTGGAATTTTCGGACTAGCGGGAGTCAATGAGCAGTTCTTC.

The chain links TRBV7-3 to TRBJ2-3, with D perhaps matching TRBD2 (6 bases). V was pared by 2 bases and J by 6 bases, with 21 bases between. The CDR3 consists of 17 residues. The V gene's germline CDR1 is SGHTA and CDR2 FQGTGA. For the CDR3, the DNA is TGTGCCAGCAGCTTAGACGGGAGTGGTTATGGGTTGGATACGCAGTATTTT. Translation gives CASSLDGSGYGLDTQYF.

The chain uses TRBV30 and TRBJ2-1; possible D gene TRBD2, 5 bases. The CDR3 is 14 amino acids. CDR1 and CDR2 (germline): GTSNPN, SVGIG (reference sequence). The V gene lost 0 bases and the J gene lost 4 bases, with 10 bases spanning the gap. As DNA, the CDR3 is TGTGCCTGGAGTGTACGAGGACTGTACAATGAGCAGTTCTTC. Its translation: CAWSVRGLYNEQFF.

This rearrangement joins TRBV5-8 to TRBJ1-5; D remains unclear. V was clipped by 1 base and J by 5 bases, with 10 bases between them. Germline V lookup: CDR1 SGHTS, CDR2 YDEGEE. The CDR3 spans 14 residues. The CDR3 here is CASSLRTGDQPQHF. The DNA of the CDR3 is TGTGCCAGCAGCTTGAGGACGGGAGATCAGCCCCAGCATTTT.